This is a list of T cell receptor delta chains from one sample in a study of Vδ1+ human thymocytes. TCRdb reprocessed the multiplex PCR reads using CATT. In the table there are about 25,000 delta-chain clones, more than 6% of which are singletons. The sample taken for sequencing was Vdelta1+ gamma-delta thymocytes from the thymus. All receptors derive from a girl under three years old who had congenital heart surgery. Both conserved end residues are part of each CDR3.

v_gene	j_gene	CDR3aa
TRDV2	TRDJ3	CACECRRGIPRSIPWDTRQMFF
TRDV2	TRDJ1	CACSHSPLGDTSSKLIF
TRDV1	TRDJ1	CALGEPSYGLGENLYTDKLIF
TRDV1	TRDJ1	CALGEIDHPGLGTDKLIF
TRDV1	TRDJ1	CALGEPRFLSIVGAQEGDKLIF
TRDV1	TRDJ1	CALGELYEGYRNDTDKLIF
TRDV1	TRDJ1	CALGDFLPTDTTLVHKLIF
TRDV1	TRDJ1	CALPTTGYWGLDKLIF
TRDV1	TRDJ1	CALGGPYQTTDKLIF
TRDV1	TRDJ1	CALGGPHSSSFTSRTLWGVPPNTDKLIF
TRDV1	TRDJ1	CALGDPTDKLIF
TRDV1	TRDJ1	CALGDPRPLGGYRYTDKLIF
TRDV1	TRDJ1	CALGARTGGYLYTDKLIF
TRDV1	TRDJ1	CALGRTYDWGIPSDKLIF
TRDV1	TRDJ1	CALGEPFPTGYPSGNGEFRDKLIF
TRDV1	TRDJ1	CALGERSILGEETTDKLIF
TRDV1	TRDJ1	CALGERRLLGDTPSYTDKLIF
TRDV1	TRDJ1	CALGEPPTRLEPRTGYTDKLIF
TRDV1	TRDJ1	CALGERLTGGYSTDKLIF
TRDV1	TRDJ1	CALGERSPRFPDWGIRHTDKLIF
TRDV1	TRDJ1	CALGEFQGVDTDKLIF
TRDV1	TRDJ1	CALGELKFLGVLYTDKLIF
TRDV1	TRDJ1	CALGFPPVYWGIPDKLIF
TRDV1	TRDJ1	CALGDLLPSWSKLIF
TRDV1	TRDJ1	CALGEHHWGIADKLIF
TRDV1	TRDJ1	CALGEVSRLGDCRAGYTDKLIF
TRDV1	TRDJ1	CALGEISFRTGGYAADKLIF
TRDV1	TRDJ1	CALGELPPYDKLIF
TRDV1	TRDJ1	CALGELPPVLGAHTDKLIF
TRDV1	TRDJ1	CALGTPPSGPPNTDKLIF
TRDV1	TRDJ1	CALGELKLGDQYTDKLIF
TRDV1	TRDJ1	CALAHPSVLGDTSSYTDKLIF
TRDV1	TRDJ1	CALGELVPSVGYTDKLIF
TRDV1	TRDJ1	CALGEEEPSTGGSTDKLIF
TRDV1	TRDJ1	CALSMVELGGPPYTDKLIF
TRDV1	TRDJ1	CALGDQWPSPTGGYAPYTDKLIF
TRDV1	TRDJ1	CALGEQVFTYQWGYTDKLIF
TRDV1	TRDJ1	CALGVRPLGPRTGGYAPYTDKLIF
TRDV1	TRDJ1	CALGVWTGGYRGDKLIF
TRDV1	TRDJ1	CALGEPGAILTGLLYTDKLIF
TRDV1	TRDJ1	CALGEQASLLRWTRWGVDKLIF